Following are 29 T cell receptor beta chains from one sample sequenced in a study of post-analysis software for immune sequencing data. Regarding the study as a whole: Patients had higher frequencies than controls of a handful of TRBV segments, including TRBV5-6, TRBV5-1 and TRBV20-1.

The antigens these receptors bind are not known. The TCR beta cDNA libraries carried unique molecular identifiers. Using its own MiXCR run on the PCR reads, TCRdb lists one record per CDR3 protein. The profile shows more than 500,000 distinct CDR3 sequences, approximately 34% of them singletons. Sequenced sample: blood. The receptors here all came from a girl between 2 and 17 years old with multiple sclerosis.

V gene TRBV6-5 combines with J gene TRBJ1-1; D is uncertain. Trimming pared 2 bases from V and 5 bases from J, leaving 12 bases between. This CDR3 comprises 14 residues. Germline V gene lookup returns CDR1 MNHEY and CDR2 SVGAGI. CDR3 loop: CASSYEVTGTEAFF. The CDR3 coding sequence is TGTGCCAGCAGTTACGAGGTAACGGGAACTGAAGCTTTCTTT.

The chain uses TRBV5-1 and TRBJ2-1, with D possibly being TRBD1 (5 bases). The germline gives CDR1 SGHRS, CDR2 YFSETQ. The CDR3 has 14 amino acids. V shed 0 bases and J shed 8 bases, with 12 bases lying between them. The CDR3 reads CASSLASGFDEQFF. The CDR3 nucleotides are TGCGCCAGCAGCTTGGCCTCAGGGTTCGATGAGCAGTTCTTC.

The V call is TRBV27, the J call TRBJ1-2; D gene unclear. The V gene's germline CDR1 is MNHEY and CDR2 SMNVEV (reference sequence). The CDR3 is 13 residues long. Deletions cut 4 bases from V and 4 bases from J, with 10 bases between. The CDR3: CASSYAGSYGYTF. CDR3 DNA: TGTGCCAGCAGTTACGCGGGAAGCTATGGCTACACCTTC.

The V and J genes are TRBV6-1 and TRBJ2-6, with 8 bases fitting TRBD1. V gave up 6 bases and J gave up 6 bases; unmatched junction bases: 7. Germline V gene data show CDR1 as MNHNS and CDR2 as SASEGT. CDR3 length: 15 residues. CDR3 loop: CASRRGQGSANVLTF. In DNA, the CDR3 is TGTGCCAGCAGGCGCGGACAGGGTTCGGCCAACGTCCTGACTTTC.

This clonotype was counted ten times or more. CDR3 residues: CSARAGDYLGGDEQYF. Written as DNA, the CDR3 is TGCAGTGCTAGAGCCGGAGACTACCTCGGGGGAGACGAGCAGTACTTC. The J gene is TRBJ2-7, the V gene TRBV20-1; maybe TRBD2 (6 bases). Germline V CDR1 and CDR2: DFQATT, SNEGSKA (reference sequence). V gave up 1 base and J gave up 5 bases, with 21 bases separating them. There are 16 residues in the CDR3.

This clonotype was counted only a few times. The J gene is TRBJ2-1, the V gene TRBV20-1; a possible D gene is TRBD2 (7 bases). V was pared by 5 bases and J by 9 bases, with 17 bases between. CDR1 DFQATT and CDR2 SNEGSKA come from the germline V gene (reference sequence). CDR3 size: 13 residues. CDR3 in amino acids: CSAGRRGASEQFF. The CDR3 DNA is TGCAGTGCTGGACGACGGGGGGCCAGTGAGCAGTTCTTC.

This chain links TRBV9 with TRBJ2-1, with 9 positions matching TRBD2. V was pared by 5 bases and J by 7 bases, with 10 bases of the junction left unmatched. Looked up from germline, CDR1 is SGDLS and CDR2 is YYNGEE. CDR3 length equals 15 residues. The CDR3 bases are TGTGCCAGCAGACCTAGCGGGGACCCCAAAAATGAGCAGTTCTTC. The encoded protein is CASRPSGDPKNEQFF. Supplemented by reference TRBV9 and TRBJ2-1, the full variable domain reads DSGVTQTPKHLITATGQRVTLRCSPRSGDLSVYWYQQSLDQGLQFLIQYYNGEERAKGNILERFSAQQFPDLHSELNLSSLELGDSALYFCASRPSGDPKNEQFFGPGTRLTVL.

The chain carries TRBV7-2 and TRBJ1-1; D unclear. This CDR3 region has 15 residues. Trimming shortened V by 4 bases and J by 3 bases, and 15 bases separated the two germline ends. Germline V gene lookup returns CDR1 SGHTA and CDR2 FQGNSA. DNA for the CDR3: TGTGCCAGCAGCTCCCCCGGCCTAATGGACACTGAAGCTTTCTTT. It codes for CASSSPGLMDTEAFF.

This clonotype was seen ten or more times. The chain has TRBV10-3 and TRBJ2-5, with unresolved D. The CDR3 covers 12 residues. The V end lost 0 bases, the J end lost 5 bases, and 4 bases lay between the germline ends. The germline CDR1 and CDR2 sequences are ENHRY and SYGVKD. This CDR3 reads CAISESEETQYF. The CDR3 bases are TGTGCCATCAGTGAGTCGGAGGAGACCCAGTACTTC.

The chain uses TRBV5-8 and TRBJ2-5; TRBD2 aligns across 12 bases. The V gene's germline CDR1 is SGHTS and CDR2 YDEGEE. Trimming took 0 bases from V and 5 from J; bases not matched to a gene: 8. This CDR3 has 17 amino acids. As DNA, the CDR3 is TGTGCCAGCAGCTTGGCCGGACTAGCGGGGCCCCGGGAGACCCAGTACTTC. Its protein is CASSLAGLAGPRETQYF.

The rearrangement links TRBV7-9 to TRBJ2-1, with D unclear. V was cut by 7 bases and J by 5 bases, with 18 bases left in between. This CDR3 is built from 15 residues. Germline loops: CDR1 SEHNR, CDR2 FQNEAQ (reference sequence). In DNA, the CDR3 is TGTGCCAGCACCAATAGACCGGAGCCGAACAATGAGCAGTTCTTC. It specifies CASTNRPEPNNEQFF.

V gene TRBV25-1 combines with J gene TRBJ2-3; 10 bases fit TRBD1. This CDR3 region has 16 residues. With V trimmed by 4 bases and J by 3 bases, 7 bases remained unmatched. CDR1 MGHDK and CDR2 SYGVNS come from the germline V gene. The CDR3 coding sequence is TGTGCCAGCAGTGCCACACCGGGACAGGGGACAGATACGCAGTATTTT. Amino acid sequence: CASSATPGQGTDTQYF.

This clonotype was recorded a few times. The gene calls are TRBV20-1 and TRBJ1-1; the D is unclear. Trimming took 1 base from V and 4 from J, leaving 13 bases between them. Germline V gene sequence: CDR1 DFQATT, CDR2 SNEGSKA (reference sequence). There are 14 residues in the CDR3. The CDR3 coding sequence is TGCAGTGCTAGAGCTCCTCGAGACCTCACTGAAGCTTTCTTT. This gives the protein CSARAPRDLTEAFF.

The chain combines TRBV19 with TRBJ1-1; no clear D gene. Trimming took off 2 bases at V and 1 base at J, with 2 bases between the two ends. CDR1 and CDR2 from the germline V gene are LNHDA and SQIVND (reference sequence). CDR3 length equals 12 residues. CDR3 sequence reads: CASSIRNTEAFF. The CDR3 DNA reads as TGTGCCAGTAGTATAAGGAACACTGAAGCTTTCTTT.

The gene calls are TRBV7-9 and TRBJ1-1, with D unclear. Germline V gene data show CDR1 as SEHNR and CDR2 as FQNEAQ (reference sequence). The CDR3 sequence is 14 residues long. Trimming took 6 bases from V and 0 from J, leaving 11 bases between them. The CDR3 sequence: CASSLTDLNTEAFF. CDR3 sequence (DNA): TGTGCCAGCAGTCTAACCGACCTGAACACTGAAGCTTTCTTT.

The chain joins TRBV27 to TRBJ1-4; D is uncertain. Trimming left V 3 bases short and J 7 bases short, with 6 bases between. The CDR3 extends over 12 amino acids. Germline V gene lookup returns CDR1 MNHEY and CDR2 SMNVEV (reference sequence). Here the CDR3 DNA reads TGTGCCAGCAGTTTGTTGGGTGAAAAACTGTTTTTT. Amino acid sequence: CASSLLGEKLFF.

The chain carries TRBV9 and TRBJ2-3; D unclear. This CDR3 contains 17 residues. Germline V gives CDR1 SGDLS, CDR2 YYNGEE. V gave up 1 base and J gave up 2 bases, with 17 bases separating them. The CDR3 loop reads CASSVFGPKQITDTQYF. The CDR3 coding sequence is TGTGCCAGCAGCGTATTTGGGCCAAAGCAAATCACAGATACGCAGTATTTT.

The CDR3 nucleotides read TGTGCCAGCAGTTACTTCCGGGGTGATGGCTACACCTTC. It codes for CASSYFRGDGYTF. The V and J genes are TRBV6-2 or TRBV6-3 and TRBJ1-2, with unresolved D. The CDR3 contains 13 residues. CDR1 is MNHEY and CDR2 is SVGEGT in the germline V gene. V shed 1 base and J shed 6 bases, with 9 bases lying between them.

This clonotype was detected only a few times. The genes are TRBV2 and TRBJ1-6; 10 nucleotides match TRBD1. With 6 bases clipped from V and 11 bases from J, the junction kept 10 bases outside the gene matches. The germline gives CDR1 SNHLY, CDR2 FYNNEI. The CDR3 runs 15 residues. Written as DNA, the CDR3 is TGTGCCAGCAGCGGACCGACAGGGGGCCAGACACCCCTCCACTTT. Translation: CASSGPTGGQTPLHF.

The chain has TRBV28 and TRBJ2-1; no clear D. Germline loops: CDR1 MDHEN, CDR2 SYDVKM. The V gene lost 3 bases and the J gene lost 8 bases, with 5 bases spanning the gap. CDR3 length: 11 residues. CDR3 protein: CASSLWDEQFF. DNA for the CDR3: TGTGCCAGCAGTTTGTGGGATGAGCAGTTCTTC.

Here the CDR3 reads CASSYSTVNEQFF. The CDR3, as DNA: TGTGCCAGCAGTTACTCGACAGTCAATGAGCAGTTCTTC. V gene TRBV6-5 combines with J gene TRBJ2-1, with D possibly TRBD1 on 5 matching bases. Looked up from germline, CDR1 is MNHEY and CDR2 is SVGAGI. The length of the CDR3 is 13 residues. V dropped 0 bases and J dropped 6 bases, with 6 bases sitting between them.

The chain combines TRBV20-1 with TRBJ2-5; D is perhaps TRBD2 (6 bases). Looked up from germline, CDR1 is DFQATT and CDR2 is SNEGSKA (reference sequence). The CDR3 has 14 residues. V was trimmed by 4 bases and J by 0 bases, leaving 12 bases between them. CDR3 region: CSATSRRDQETQYF. The CDR3 coding sequence is TGCAGTGCTACCTCTCGGAGGGACCAAGAGACCCAGTACTTC.

This clonotype was seen a handful of times. The V and J genes are TRBV14 and TRBJ2-5, with TRBD1 identical over 7 bases. With V trimmed by 4 bases and J by 5 bases, 10 bases remained unmatched. This CDR3 has 15 residues. From germline, CDR1 is SGHDN and CDR2 FVKESK. CDR3 amino acids: CASSPGDRLTETQYF. In nucleotides, the CDR3 is TGTGCCAGCAGCCCCGGGGACAGACTTACGGAGACCCAGTACTTC.

The genes are TRBV27 and TRBJ2-7; TRBD1 aligns across 8 bases. Germline V lookup: CDR1 MNHEY, CDR2 SMNVEV (reference sequence). This CDR3 has 15 amino acids. J was trimmed by 2 bases and V by 6 bases; bases with no gene match: 9. The CDR3 loop is CASRSRQGAAYEQYF. CDR3 coding DNA: TGTGCCAGCAGATCGAGGCAGGGGGCGGCCTACGAGCAGTACTTC.

To note about this clonotype: One junction end disagrees with the germline gene, perhaps due to a read error. The gene calls are TRBV7-2 and TRBJ2-1, with D possibly being TRBD2 (6 bases). There are 15 residues in the CDR3. From germline, CDR1 is SGHTA and CDR2 FQGNSA. The CDR3: CACSLAGSGYNEQFF. CDR3 bases: TGTGCCTGCAGCTTAGCAGGTAGCGGCTACAATGAGCAGTTCTTC.

This clonotype was picked up a small number of times. This chain uses TRBV7-9 with TRBJ1-1; D perhaps matches TRBD1 (6 bases). V shed 5 bases and J shed 7 bases, with 26 bases lying between them. The CDR3 contains 17 residues. Germline V gives CDR1 SEHNR, CDR2 FQNEAQ (reference sequence). The CDR3 DNA reads as TGTGCCAGCAGCCCGACAGGTTTGGGGATAGAACGGAGTGAAGCTTTCTTT. Its translation is CASSPTGLGIERSEAFF. Complete variable domain (other parts from reference TRBV7-9 and TRBJ1-1): DTGVSQNPRHKITKRGQNVTFRCDPISEHNRLYWYRQTLGQGPEFLTYFQNEAQLEKSRLLSDRFSAERPKGSFSTLEIQRTEQGDSAMYLCASSPTGLGIERSEAFFGQGTRLTVV.

This clonotype has at least ten counts. V gene TRBV29-1 combines with J gene TRBJ2-6, with D unresolved. The length of the CDR3 is 15 residues. Deletions cut 2 bases from V and 2 bases from J, with 10 bases between. CDR1 is SQVTM, CDR2 ANQGSEA, per germline. The CDR3 coding sequence is TGCAGCGTTGAAAGTATAGAAGCTGGGGCCAACGTCCTGACTTTC. Encoded protein: CSVESIEAGANVLTF.

This chain connects TRBV4-1 to TRBJ1-2; the match to TRBD1 covers 8 bases. The germline V gene has CDR1 MGHRA and CDR2 YSYEKL. Trimming removed 1 base from V and 5 bases from J; junction bases left unmatched: 15. The CDR3 spans 18 residues. Written as DNA, the CDR3 is TGCGCCAGCAGCCAAGGGCGGACAGGGAGTACCAGCGGGTATGGCTACACCTTC. Amino acids: CASSQGRTGSTSGYGYTF.

This clonotype occurred a few times. The rearrangement joins TRBV6-5 to TRBJ2-3; a possible D gene is TRBD1 (5 bases). This CDR3 region has 14 residues. V lost 6 bases and J lost 0, with 10 bases in between. The germline V gene has CDR1 MNHEY and CDR2 SVGAGI. DNA of the CDR3: TGTGCCAGCAGACCCCAGGGTAGCACAGATACGCAGTATTTT. It codes for CASRPQGSTDTQYF.